This T cell receptor (beta chain) was recorded in a study of blood T cell repertoires in COVID-19. Libraries were prepared by immunoSEQ multiplex PCR; TCRdb keeps only in-frame clonotypes and omits some of them. The sample has around 190,000 clones, roughly nine tenths seen once. CDR1 is LNHNV and CDR2 is YYDKDF in the germline V gene (reference sequence). The CDR3 loop spans 16 amino acids. Trimming took off 1 base at V and 8 bases at J, with 17 bases between the two ends. Source material: PBMCs or T cells enriched from blood (not recorded which). This receptor was taken from a woman aged 40 to 50 in a cohort exposed to, infected with or recovered from COVID-19 (not recorded which). The V gene is TRBV15, the J gene TRBJ1-4; D perhaps matches TRBD1 (6 bases). CDR3 nucleotide sequence: TGTGCCACCAGCAGAGGAGGGGAGGGGGTGAACGAAAAACTGTTTTTT. It codes for CATSRGGEGVNEKLFF.